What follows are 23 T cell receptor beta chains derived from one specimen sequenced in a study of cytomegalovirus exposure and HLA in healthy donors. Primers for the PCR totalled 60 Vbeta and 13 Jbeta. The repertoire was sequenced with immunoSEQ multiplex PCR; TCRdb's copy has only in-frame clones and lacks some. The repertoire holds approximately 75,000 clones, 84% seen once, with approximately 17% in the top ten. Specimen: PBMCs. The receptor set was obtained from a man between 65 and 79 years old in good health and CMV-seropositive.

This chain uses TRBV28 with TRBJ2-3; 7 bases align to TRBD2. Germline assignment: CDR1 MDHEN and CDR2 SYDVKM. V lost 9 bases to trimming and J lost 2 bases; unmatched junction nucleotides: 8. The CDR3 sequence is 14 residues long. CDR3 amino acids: CASMRGFHTDTQYF. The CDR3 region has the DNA TGTGCCAGTATGCGGGGGTTTCACACAGATACGCAGTATTTT. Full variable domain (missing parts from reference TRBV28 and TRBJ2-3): DVKVTQSSRYLVKRTGEKVFLECVQDMDHENMFWYRQDPGLGLRLIYFSYDVKMKEKGDIPEGYSVSREKKERFSLILESASTNQTSMYLCASMRGFHTDTQYFGPGTRLTVL.

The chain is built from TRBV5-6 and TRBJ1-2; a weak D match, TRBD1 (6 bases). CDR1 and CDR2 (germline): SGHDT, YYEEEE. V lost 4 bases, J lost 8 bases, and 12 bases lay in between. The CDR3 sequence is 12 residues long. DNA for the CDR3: TGTGCCAGCAGCATAAACAGGGAAGGCTACACCTTC. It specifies CASSINREGYTF.

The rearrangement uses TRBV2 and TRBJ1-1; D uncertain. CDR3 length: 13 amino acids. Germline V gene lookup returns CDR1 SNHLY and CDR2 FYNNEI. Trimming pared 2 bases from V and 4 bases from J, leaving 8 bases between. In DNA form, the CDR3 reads TGTGCCAGCAGTGAAATGAGTAGCACTGAAGCTTTCTTT. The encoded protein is CASSEMSSTEAFF.

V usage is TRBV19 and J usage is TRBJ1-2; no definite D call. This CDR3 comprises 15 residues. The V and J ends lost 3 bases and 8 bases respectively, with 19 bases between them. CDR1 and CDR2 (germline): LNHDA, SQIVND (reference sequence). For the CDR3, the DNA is TGTGCCAGTAGTATTTCAGGACTGCAGGCGAGGGGCTACACCTTC. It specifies CASSISGLQARGYTF.

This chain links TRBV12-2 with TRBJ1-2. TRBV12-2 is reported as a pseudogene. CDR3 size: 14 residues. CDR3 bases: TGTGCAAGTCGCTTCGCGGGACGGTTCTATGGCTACACCTTC. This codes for CASRFAGRFYGYTF.

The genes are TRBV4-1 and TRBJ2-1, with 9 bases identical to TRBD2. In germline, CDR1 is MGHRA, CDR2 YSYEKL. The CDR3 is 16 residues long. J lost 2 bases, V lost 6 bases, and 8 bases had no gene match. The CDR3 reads CASRQLAGLTYNEQFF. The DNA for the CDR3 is TGCGCCAGCAGACAACTAGCGGGTTTAACCTACAATGAGCAGTTCTTC.

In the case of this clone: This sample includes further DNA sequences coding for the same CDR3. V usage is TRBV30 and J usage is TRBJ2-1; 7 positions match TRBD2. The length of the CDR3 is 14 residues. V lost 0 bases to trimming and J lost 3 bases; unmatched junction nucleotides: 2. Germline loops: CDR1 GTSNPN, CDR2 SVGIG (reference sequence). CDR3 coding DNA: TGTGCCTGGAGTGTGGCTAGCGGCTACAATGAGCAGTTCTTC. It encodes CAWSVASGYNEQFF.

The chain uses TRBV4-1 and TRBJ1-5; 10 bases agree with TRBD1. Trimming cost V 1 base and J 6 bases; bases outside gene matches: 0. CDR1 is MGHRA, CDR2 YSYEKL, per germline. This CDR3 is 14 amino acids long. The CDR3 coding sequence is TGCGCCAGCAGCCAAGGGACAGGGGGTCAGCCCCAGCATTTT. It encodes CASSQGTGGQPQHF.

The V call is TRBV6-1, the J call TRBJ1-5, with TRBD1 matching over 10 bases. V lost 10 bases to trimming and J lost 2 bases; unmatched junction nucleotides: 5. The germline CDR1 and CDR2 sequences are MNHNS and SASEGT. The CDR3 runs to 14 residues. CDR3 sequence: CAIPTGGGNQPQHF. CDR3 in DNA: TGTGCCATTCCGACAGGGGGCGGCAATCAGCCCCAGCATTTT.

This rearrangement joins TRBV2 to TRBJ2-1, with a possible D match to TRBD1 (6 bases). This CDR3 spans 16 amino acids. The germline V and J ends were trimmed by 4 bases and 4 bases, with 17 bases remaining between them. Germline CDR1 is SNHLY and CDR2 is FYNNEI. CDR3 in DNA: TGTGCCAGCAGTGGGGGGCTCAGGGGACCTTACAATGAGCAGTTCTTC. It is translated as CASSGGLRGPYNEQFF.

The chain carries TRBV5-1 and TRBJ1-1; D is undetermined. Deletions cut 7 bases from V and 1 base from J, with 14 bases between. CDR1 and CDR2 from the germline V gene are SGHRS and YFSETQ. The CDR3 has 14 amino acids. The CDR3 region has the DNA TGCGCCAGCCGATCGACCCGGGAGAACACTGAAGCTTTCTTT. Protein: CASRSTRENTEAFF.

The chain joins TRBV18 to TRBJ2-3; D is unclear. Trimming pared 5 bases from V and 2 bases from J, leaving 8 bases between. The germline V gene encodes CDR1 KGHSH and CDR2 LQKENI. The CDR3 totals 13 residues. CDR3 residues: CASSIGSTDTQYF. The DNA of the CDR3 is TGTGCCAGCTCAATCGGTTCCACAGATACGCAGTATTTT.

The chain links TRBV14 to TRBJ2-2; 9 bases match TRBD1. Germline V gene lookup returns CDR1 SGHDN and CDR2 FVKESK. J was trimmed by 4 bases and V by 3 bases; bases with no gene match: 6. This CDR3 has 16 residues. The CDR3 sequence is CASSQVGQGGTGELFF. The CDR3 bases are TGTGCCAGCAGCCAGGTGGGACAGGGTGGCACCGGGGAGCTGTTTTTT. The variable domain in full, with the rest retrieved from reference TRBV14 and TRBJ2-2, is EAGVTQFPSHSVIEKGQTVTLRCDPISGHDNLYWYRRVMGKEIKFLLHFVKESKQDESGMPNNRFLAERTGGTYSTLKVQPAELEDSGVYFCASSQVGQGGTGELFFGEGSRLTVL.

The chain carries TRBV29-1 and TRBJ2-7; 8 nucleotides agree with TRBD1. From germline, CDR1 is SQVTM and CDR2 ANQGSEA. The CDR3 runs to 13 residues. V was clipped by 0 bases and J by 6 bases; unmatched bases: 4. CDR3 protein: CSVEEQGAGEQYF. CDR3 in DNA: TGCAGCGTTGAAGAGCAGGGGGCTGGCGAGCAGTACTTC.

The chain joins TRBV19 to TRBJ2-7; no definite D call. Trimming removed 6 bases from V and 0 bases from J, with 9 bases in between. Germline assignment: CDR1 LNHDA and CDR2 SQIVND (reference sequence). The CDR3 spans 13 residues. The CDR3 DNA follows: TGTGCCAGTAGCCCTGGTAGCTCCTACGAGCAGTACTTC. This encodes CASSPGSSYEQYF.

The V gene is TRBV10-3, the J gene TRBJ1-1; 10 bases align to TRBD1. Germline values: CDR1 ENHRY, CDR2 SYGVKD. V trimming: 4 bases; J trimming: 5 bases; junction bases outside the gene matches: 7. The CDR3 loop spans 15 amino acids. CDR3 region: CAISGRPGQGTEAFF. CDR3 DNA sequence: TGTGCCATCAGTGGGCGACCGGGACAGGGGACTGAAGCTTTCTTT.

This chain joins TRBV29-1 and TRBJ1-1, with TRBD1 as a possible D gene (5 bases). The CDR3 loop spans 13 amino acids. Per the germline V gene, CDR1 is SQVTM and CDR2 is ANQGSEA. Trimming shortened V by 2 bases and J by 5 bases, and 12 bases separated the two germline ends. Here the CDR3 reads CSVELRRETEAFF. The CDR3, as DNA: TGCAGCGTTGAATTACGCAGGGAAACTGAAGCTTTCTTT.

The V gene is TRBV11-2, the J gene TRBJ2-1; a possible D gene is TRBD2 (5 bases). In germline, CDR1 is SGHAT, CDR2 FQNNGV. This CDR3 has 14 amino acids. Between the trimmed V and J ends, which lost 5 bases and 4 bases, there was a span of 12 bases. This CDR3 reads CASSPRTDYNEQFF. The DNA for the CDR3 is TGTGCCAGCAGCCCCCGGACTGATTACAATGAGCAGTTCTTC.

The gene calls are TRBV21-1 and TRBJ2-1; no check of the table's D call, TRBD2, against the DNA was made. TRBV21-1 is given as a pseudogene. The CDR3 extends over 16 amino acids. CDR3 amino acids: CASSKGPGISYNEQFF. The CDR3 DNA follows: TGTGCCAGCAGCAAAGGCCCGGGGATCTCCTACAATGAGCAGTTCTTC.

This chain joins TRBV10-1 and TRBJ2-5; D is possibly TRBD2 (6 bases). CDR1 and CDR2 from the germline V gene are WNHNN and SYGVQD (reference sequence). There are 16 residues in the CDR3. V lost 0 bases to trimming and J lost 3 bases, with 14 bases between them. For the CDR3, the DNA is TGCGCCAGCAGTGAGTCGACGAGCCGGGAGAAAGAGACCCAGTACTTC. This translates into CASSESTSREKETQYF.

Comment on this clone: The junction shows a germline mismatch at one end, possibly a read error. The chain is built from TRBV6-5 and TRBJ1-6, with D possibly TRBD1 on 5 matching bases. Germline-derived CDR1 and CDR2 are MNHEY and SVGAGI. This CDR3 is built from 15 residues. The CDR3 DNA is TGCGCCAGCAGTTACTCGAGACAGTTTGAATGGCCCCTCCACTTT. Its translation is CASSYSRQFEWPLHF.

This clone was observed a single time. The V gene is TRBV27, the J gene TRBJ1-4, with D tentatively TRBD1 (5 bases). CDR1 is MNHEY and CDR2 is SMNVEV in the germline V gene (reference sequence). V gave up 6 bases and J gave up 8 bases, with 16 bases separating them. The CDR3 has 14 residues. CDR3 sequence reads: CASSLADSREKLFF. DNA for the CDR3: TGTGCCAGCAGCCTCGCAGACAGTAGGGAAAAACTGTTTTTT.

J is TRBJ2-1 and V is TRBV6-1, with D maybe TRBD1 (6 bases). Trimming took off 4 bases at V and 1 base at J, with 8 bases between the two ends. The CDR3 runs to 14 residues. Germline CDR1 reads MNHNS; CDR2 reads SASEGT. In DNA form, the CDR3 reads TGTGCCAGCAGTGTACAGGGTTCCTACAATGAGCAGTTCTTC. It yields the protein CASSVQGSYNEQFF.